These 21 T cell receptor beta chains originate from one sample sequenced in a study of T cell changes during pregnancy in multiple sclerosis (dated by TCRdb to the late 2010s). The library relied on the immunoSEQ multiplex PCR assay. TCRdb took this table from immuneACCESS and kept in-frame rearrangements with V and J called. Such tables lack part of the clones; where checked against another copy, unresolved V genes explain under half of the gap, and the rest is unexplained. The sample table contains some 30,000 clones; only one count was recorded for about 89% of them. Roughly 10% of the sample goes to the ten largest clones. This specimen consisted of CD8+ T cells from peripheral blood mononuclear cells, obtained in the third trimester of pregnancy. The receptors here all came from a female donor with multiple sclerosis, enrolled in a pregnancy study.

The V gene is TRBV18, the J gene TRBJ2-1, with 10 bases fitting TRBD2. Germline assignment: CDR1 KGHSH and CDR2 LQKENI. With V trimmed by 1 base and J by 0 bases, 12 bases remained unmatched. The CDR3 contains 20 residues. As DNA, the CDR3 is TGTGCCAGCTCACCACGACAACAGCGGGAGGGGACGAGCTCCTACAATGAGCAGTTCTTC. As protein: CASSPRQQREGTSSYNEQFF.

This chain joins TRBV27 and TRBJ1-2; possible D gene TRBD1, 5 bases. Between the trimmed V and J ends, which lost 5 bases and 0 bases, there was a span of 10 bases. Looked up from germline, CDR1 is MNHEY and CDR2 is SMNVEV (reference sequence). CDR3 length: 14 residues. As DNA, the CDR3 is TGTGCCAGCAGTCCTCGACAGTCTAACTATGGCTACACCTTC. Amino acids: CASSPRQSNYGYTF.

This chain joins TRBV28 and TRBJ1-3, with D possibly being TRBD1 (6 bases). The CDR3 has 16 amino acids. Germline V gene sequence: CDR1 MDHEN, CDR2 SYDVKM. Deletions cut 5 bases from V and 0 bases from J, with 14 bases between. CDR3 DNA: TGTGCCAGCAGTCTGGGACACAGGGCCTCTGGAAACACCATATATTTT. Protein: CASSLGHRASGNTIYF.

The rearrangement joins TRBV7-9 to TRBJ2-7; 11 nucleotides match TRBD2. Germline CDR1 reads SEHNR; CDR2 reads FQNEAQ (reference sequence). The CDR3 consists of 15 residues. The trim removed 6 bases at V and 0 bases at J, leaving 4 bases unmatched. CDR3 in amino acids: CASSYTSGSSYEQYF. In DNA, the CDR3 is TGTGCCAGCAGTTACACTAGCGGGAGCTCCTACGAGCAGTACTTC.

This clone was recorded once. The chain carries TRBV5-6 and TRBJ2-7; TRBD1 aligns across 8 bases. CDR3 length: 14 residues. The V gene end was trimmed by 0 bases and the J gene end by 12 bases; junction bases not matched to a gene: 11. Germline assignment: CDR1 SGHDT and CDR2 YYEEEE. CDR3 sequence: CASSLADRGSPRYF. CDR3 coding DNA: TGTGCCAGCAGCTTGGCCGACAGGGGTTCCCCACGGTACTTC.

The chain joins TRBV7-9 to TRBJ1-5; TRBD1 aligns across 10 bases. Germline V gives CDR1 SEHNR, CDR2 FQNEAQ (reference sequence). The J segment lost 6 bases and the V segment lost 5 bases, leaving 10 bases of the junction unmatched. The CDR3 contains 16 residues. As DNA, the CDR3 is TGTGCCAGCAGCGCCTCCGGGACAGGGGATTCTCAGCCCCAGCATTTT. Residues: CASSASGTGDSQPQHF.

The V gene is TRBV5-1, the J gene TRBJ2-2; TRBD2 agrees at 11 bases. The CDR3 is 19 amino acids. The germline V gene has CDR1 SGHRS and CDR2 YFSETQ. Trimming took 0 bases from V and 4 from J; bases not matched to a gene: 11. CDR3 DNA: TGCGCCAGCAGCTTGGATATAGCGGGAGGGCCTCGTGGCACCGGGGAGCTGTTTTTT. Translation: CASSLDIAGGPRGTGELFF.

This clone was counted once. The gene calls are TRBV5-4 and TRBJ1-6; D unresolved. The V end was cut by 3 bases, the J end by 10 bases, with 11 bases between. Germline V gives CDR1 SGHNT, CDR2 YYREEE (reference sequence). The CDR3 extends over 13 amino acids. Here the CDR3 reads CASSSYYGSPLHF. Here the CDR3 DNA reads TGTGCCAGCAGCTCCTACTATGGGTCACCCCTCCACTTT.

On this clone: One end of the junction does not line up with germline, which may come from a read error. The chain carries TRBV7-9 and TRBJ1-4; D uncertain. The CDR3 extends over 18 amino acids. Germline V gene data show CDR1 as SEHNR and CDR2 as FQNEAQ (reference sequence). Here the CDR3 reads CASGLDEALAATNEKLFF. In DNA form, the CDR3 reads TGTGCCAGCGGCTTAGATGAGGCTCTCGCGGCGACTAATGAAAAACTGTTTTTT.

The chain combines TRBV18 with TRBJ1-5, with D unclear. Between the trimmed V and J ends, which lost 0 bases and 2 bases, there was a span of 17 bases. The CDR3 length is 18 residues. Per the germline V gene, CDR1 is KGHSH and CDR2 is LQKENI. The CDR3 nucleotides read TGTGCCAGCTCACCACCTTCTGACGGGATGAGGGGCAATCAGCCCCAGCATTTT. Translating it yields CASSPPSDGMRGNQPQHF.

V usage is TRBV9 and J usage is TRBJ1-1; 9 bases are a match to TRBD1. After removal of 3 bases from V and 1 base from J, the junction contained 7 bases not matched to a gene. There are 16 residues in the CDR3. CDR1 and CDR2 (germline): SGDLS, YYNGEE. The CDR3 region is CASSDPAGQGNTEAFF. As DNA, the CDR3 is TGTGCCAGCAGCGATCCAGCGGGACAGGGGAACACTGAAGCTTTCTTT.

The rearrangement joins TRBV29-1 to TRBJ2-1, with 11 nucleotides matching TRBD2. This CDR3 is 14 amino acids long. Germline-derived CDR1 and CDR2 are SQVTM and ANQGSEA. V trimming: 3 bases; J trimming: 9 bases; junction bases outside the gene matches: 7. The CDR3 sequence is CSVDPSGRRFEQFF. The CDR3 nucleotides read TGCAGCGTTGACCCTAGCGGGAGGCGGTTTGAGCAGTTCTTC.

This sequence joins TRBV27 and TRBJ1-1, with a weak D call TRBD1 (5 bases). V shed 2 bases and J shed 5 bases, with 9 bases lying between them. Germline loops: CDR1 MNHEY, CDR2 SMNVEV (reference sequence). The length of the CDR3 is 13 residues. DNA for the CDR3: TGTGCCAGCAGTTTAAGGCAGGGTACTGAAGCTTTCTTT. Its translation: CASSLRQGTEAFF.

V is TRBV15 and J is TRBJ2-3; D is perhaps TRBD2 (5 bases). This CDR3 contains 15 residues. The germline V gene has CDR1 LNHNV and CDR2 YYDKDF (reference sequence). The V gene lost 0 bases and the J gene lost 2 bases, with 9 bases spanning the gap. The CDR3 here is CATSRDGMVTDTQYF. The DNA for the CDR3 is TGTGCCACCAGCAGAGACGGGATGGTCACAGATACGCAGTATTTT.

The chain joins TRBV6-6 to TRBJ2-3, with 7 bases matching TRBD1. V lost 2 bases, J lost 2 bases, and 4 bases stayed unmatched. There are 15 residues in the CDR3. CDR1 MNHNY and CDR2 SVGAGI come from the germline V gene (reference sequence). The chain's CDR3 is CASSYRGQFTDTQYF. For the CDR3, the DNA is TGTGCCAGCAGTTACCGGGGACAGTTCACAGATACGCAGTATTTT.

The genes are TRBV28 and TRBJ2-1; 10 positions agree with TRBD2. CDR1 and CDR2 from the germline V gene are MDHEN and SYDVKM. The CDR3 totals 14 residues. Trimming at V came to 6 bases and at J to 8 bases, leaving 7 bases not matched to a gene. The CDR3 nucleotides are TGTGCCAGCAGATCGGGACTAGCGTTTCATGAGCAGTTCTTC. Its protein product is CASRSGLAFHEQFF.

This rearrangement joins TRBV9 to TRBJ2-3; 9 nucleotides agree with TRBD1. J gave up 8 bases and V 3 bases, and 10 bases lay outside the gene matches. There are 15 residues in the CDR3. Germline V gene data show CDR1 as SGDLS and CDR2 as YYNGEE. CDR3 loop: CASSGTGQGRGTQYF. For the CDR3, the DNA is TGTGCCAGCAGCGGAACGGGACAGGGTAGGGGTACGCAGTATTTT.

This clone was seen only a few times. The chain carries TRBV5-4 and TRBJ2-7; TRBD1 agrees at 10 bases. Germline-derived CDR1 and CDR2 are SGHNT and YYREEE (reference sequence). V dropped 2 bases and J dropped 5; count of bases not matched to a gene: 10. This CDR3 contains 16 residues. CDR3 DNA sequence: TGTGCCAGCAGCTTTCCACGACAGGGGGCATTCAACGAGCAGTACTTC. Protein product: CASSFPRQGAFNEQYF.

The J gene is TRBJ2-1, the V gene TRBV30; 7 bases map to TRBD1. Germline assignment: CDR1 GTSNPN and CDR2 SVGIG (reference sequence). The V and J ends lost 2 bases and 4 bases, in that order; junction bases with no gene match: 5. This CDR3 spans 14 amino acids. This CDR3 reads CAWSPGQPYNEQFF. CDR3 DNA sequence: TGTGCCTGGAGTCCGGGACAGCCGTACAATGAGCAGTTCTTC.

V gene TRBV27 combines with J gene TRBJ2-2; a possible D gene is TRBD1 (6 bases). CDR3 length: 13 residues. V was shortened by 6 bases and J by 3 bases, with 8 bases between the two germline ends. Germline CDR1 MNHEY, CDR2 SMNVEV (reference sequence). CDR3 protein: CASSDRYTGELFF. The CDR3 nucleotides are TGTGCCAGCAGCGACAGGTACACCGGGGAGCTGTTTTTT.

The V and J genes are TRBV27 and TRBJ2-1; 9 positions agree with TRBD1. Trimming at V came to 5 bases and at J to 2 bases, leaving 4 bases not matched to a gene. Germline CDR1 reads MNHEY; CDR2 reads SMNVEV (reference sequence). The length of the CDR3 is 15 residues. CDR3 bases: TGTGCCAGCAGTACCCGGGACAGGGCCTACAATGAGCAGTTCTTC. This translates into CASSTRDRAYNEQFF.